Each of the 18 T cell receptor beta chains below was sequenced from the same sample in a study of blood T cell repertoires in COVID-19. Produced via immunoSEQ multiplex PCR; TCRdb's table is partial and in-frame only. Here the sample spans almost 35,000 clones, around 80% being singletons. Sample: peripheral blood. These receptors all stem from a man older than 75 with acute or convalescent COVID-19.

This chain uses TRBV7-6 with TRBJ2-2; TRBD2 matches at 7 bases. The CDR3 consists of 15 residues. Germline V gene sequence: CDR1 SGHVS, CDR2 FNYEAQ. Trimming took 2 bases from V and 6 from J; bases not matched to a gene: 6. The DNA of the CDR3 is TGTGCCAGCAGCTTACAACCGGGGGGAGCCGGGGAGCTGTTTTTT. Translating it yields CASSLQPGGAGELFF.

V and J are TRBV5-1 and TRBJ2-7; 7 nucleotides match TRBD1. V trimming: 4 bases; J trimming: 3 bases; junction bases outside the gene matches: 10. The CDR3 covers 15 residues. Germline assignment: CDR1 SGHRS and CDR2 YFSETQ. The CDR3 reads CASSADRTGFYEQYF. CDR3 sequence (DNA): TGCGCCAGCAGCGCTGACCGGACAGGATTCTACGAGCAGTACTTC. Looking up the rest from reference TRBV5-1 and TRBJ2-7 gives the full variable domain: KAGVTQTPRYLIKTRGQQVTLSCSPISGHRSVSWYQQTPGQGLQFLFEYFSETQRNKGNFPGRFSGRQFSNSRSEMNVSTLELGDSALYLCASSADRTGFYEQYFGPGTRLTVT.

In this sample, this clone turned up a few times. In nucleotides, the CDR3 is TGTGCCAGCTCTCCGGGACAGGGGAGTCAGCCCCAGCATTTT. It is translated as CASSPGQGSQPQHF. J is TRBJ1-5 and V is TRBV18; 10 nucleotides line up with TRBD1. This CDR3 region has 14 residues. Germline V gives CDR1 KGHSH, CDR2 LQKENI. J lost 6 bases, V lost 6 bases, and 5 bases had no gene match. The variable domain in full, completed from reference TRBV18 and TRBJ1-5, reads NAGVMQNPRHLVRRRGQEARLRCSPMKGHSHVYWYRQLPEEGLKFMVYLQKENIIDESGMPKERFSAEFPKEGPSILRIQQVVRGDSAAYFCASSPGQGSQPQHFGDGTRLSIL.

This clone was detected a few times. The chain combines TRBV18 with TRBJ2-2, with D possibly TRBD2 on 6 matching bases. The germline CDR1 and CDR2 sequences are KGHSH and LQKENI. CDR3 size: 17 residues. Trimming removed 6 bases at V and 4 bases at J, with 21 bases between. CDR3 DNA: TGTGCCAGCTCTCAGGCCCTTGGTAGCGGAACCACCGGGGAGCTGTTTTTT. Translation gives CASSQALGSGTTGELFF.

This clone appeared once. At one boundary the junction diverges from the germline segment, which might be a read error. Other DNA sequences in the same sample also yield this CDR3. V usage is TRBV7-8 and J usage is TRBJ1-5, with D perhaps matching TRBD1 (5 bases). The CDR3 consists of 15 residues. Germline-derived CDR1 and CDR2 are SGHVS and FQNEAQ. The DNA of the CDR3 is TGCGCCAGCAGCTTAGAATGGAGGGGAAGCCAGCCCCAGCATTTT. Translating it yields CASSLEWRGSQPQHF.

J is TRBJ1-1 and V is TRBV5-6, with no clear D. CDR1 is SGHDT, CDR2 YYEEEE, per germline. The CDR3 runs to 15 residues. V was clipped by 6 bases and J by 1 base, with 16 bases between them. The CDR3 nucleotides read TGTGCCAGCACCCGGTGGGGAGTAGGGAACACTGAAGCTTTCTTT. This sequence encodes CASTRWGVGNTEAFF.

The chain combines TRBV5-6 with TRBJ1-2; D remains unclear. The V and J ends lost 1 base and 4 bases respectively, with 11 bases between them. Per the germline V gene, CDR1 is SGHDT and CDR2 is YYEEEE. CDR3 size: 14 residues. CDR3 DNA sequence: TGTGCCAGCAGCTTGTCCAGGCCGGCCTATGGCTACACCTTC. Translated, it gives CASSLSRPAYGYTF.

The count of this clone is one. The V and J genes are TRBV30 and TRBJ1-5, with a tentative D call TRBD1 (5 bases). Germline V gives CDR1 GTSNPN, CDR2 SVGIG (reference sequence). V lost 4 bases, J lost 7 bases, and 14 bases lay in between. The CDR3 length is 13 residues. CDR3 sequence reads: CAWNRGSGQPQHF. The DNA of the CDR3 is TGTGCCTGGAATCGGGGGTCGGGGCAGCCCCAGCATTTT.

The chain employs TRBV18 and TRBJ2-5; 7 bases are shared with TRBD1. The J segment lost 4 bases and the V segment lost 5 bases, leaving 10 bases of the junction unmatched. Germline-derived CDR1 and CDR2 are KGHSH and LQKENI. The CDR3 totals 15 residues. In nucleotides, the CDR3 is TGTGCCAGCTCAAAGACAGGGAGTCCTGCAGAGACCCAGTACTTC. Its protein is CASSKTGSPAETQYF.

The chain couples TRBV6-1 to TRBJ1-5, with D possibly being TRBD1 (5 bases). The CDR3 loop spans 15 amino acids. Trimming removed 4 bases from V and 2 bases from J, with 12 bases in between. Germline CDR1 is MNHNS and CDR2 is SASEGT. Here the CDR3 DNA reads TGTGCCAGCAGTGGGGGCGGGGGGGGCAATCAGCCCCAGCATTTT. It specifies CASSGGGGGNQPQHF.

The chain recombines TRBV6-5 with TRBJ2-1; the D gene is possibly TRBD1 (5 bases). The CDR3 contains 15 residues. Germline lookup yields CDR1 MNHEY and CDR2 SVGAGI. The V gene lost 8 bases and the J gene lost 0 bases, with 14 bases spanning the gap. The DNA for the CDR3 is TGTGCCAGCGCAGACGGACAAAGCTCCTACAATGAGCAGTTCTTC. Translating it yields CASADGQSSYNEQFF.

This chain joins TRBV6-1 and TRBJ2-5; no firm D call. The CDR3 totals 14 residues. Trimming took 2 bases from V and 0 from J, leaving 7 bases between them. Germline CDR1 is MNHNS and CDR2 is SASEGT. CDR3 sequence reads: CASSEWRNQETQYF. CDR3 DNA: TGTGCCAGCAGTGAATGGAGAAACCAAGAGACCCAGTACTTC.

This clone is a singleton in its sample. The V call is TRBV5-6, the J call TRBJ2-1; 11 bases are shared with TRBD2. The CDR3 length is 19 residues. The J segment lost 0 bases and the V segment lost 3 bases, leaving 11 bases of the junction unmatched. Germline V lookup: CDR1 SGHDT, CDR2 YYEEEE. As DNA, the CDR3 is TGTGCCAGCAGCTACCCGATGGGACTAGCGGAGAACTCCTACAATGAGCAGTTCTTC. It yields the protein CASSYPMGLAENSYNEQFF.

This clone has only one observation. The chain links TRBV24-1 to TRBJ2-1; weak D call: TRBD2 (6 bases). This CDR3 is built from 13 residues. Germline values: CDR1 KGHDR, CDR2 SFDVKD. The V end lost 3 bases, the J end lost 12 bases, and 14 bases lay between the germline ends. The CDR3 here is CATSDRDWRGQFF. As DNA, the CDR3 is TGTGCCACCAGTGATCGCGATTGGCGGGGGCAGTTCTTC.

This clone was observed at least ten times. This chain uses TRBV28 with TRBJ1-2; the match to TRBD1 covers 8 bases. V shed 3 bases, J shed 0 bases, and the junction held 6 bases outside the gene matches. The germline CDR1 and CDR2 sequences are MDHEN and SYDVKM. The CDR3 runs 16 residues. The CDR3 DNA follows: TGTGCCAGCAGTTTGCAGGGGGCATCGTCTAACTATGGCTACACCTTC. Translated: CASSLQGASSNYGYTF.

The rearrangement links TRBV5-1 to TRBJ2-7, with 10 bases lining up with TRBD1. Germline V gene lookup returns CDR1 SGHRS and CDR2 YFSETQ. This CDR3 has 16 amino acids. The V segment lost 4 bases and the J segment 2 bases; nucleotides outside the gene matches: 9. The CDR3 here is CASSVGTGQGTYEQYF. DNA for the CDR3: TGCGCCAGCAGCGTTGGCACGGGACAGGGGACCTACGAGCAGTACTTC. The full variable domain, with the rest looked up from reference TRBV5-1 and TRBJ2-7, is KAGVTQTPRYLIKTRGQQVTLSCSPISGHRSVSWYQQTPGQGLQFLFEYFSETQRNKGNFPGRFSGRQFSNSRSEMNVSTLELGDSALYLCASSVGTGQGTYEQYFGPGTRLTVT.

V gene TRBV15 combines with J gene TRBJ1-5; 7 bases are a match to TRBD1. CDR3 length: 14 amino acids. CDR1 and CDR2 (germline): LNHNV, YYDKDF (reference sequence). Trimming took 6 bases from V and 4 from J; bases not matched to a gene: 6. This chain's CDR3 is CATRRDSSNQPQHF. CDR3 coding DNA: TGTGCCACCAGGAGGGACAGCTCTAATCAGCCCCAGCATTTT.

The rearrangement joins TRBV7-6 to TRBJ2-1; TRBD2 agrees at 7 bases. The V gene's germline CDR1 is SGHVS and CDR2 FNYEAQ. Trimming cost V 3 bases and J 2 bases; bases outside gene matches: 4. This CDR3 comprises 15 residues. The CDR3 is CASSFGGNAYNEQFF. The DNA of the CDR3 is TGTGCCAGCAGCTTCGGGGGGAACGCCTACAATGAGCAGTTCTTC.